The 25 T cell receptor beta chains given below trace back to one sample, sequenced in a study of long-term antiretroviral therapy in people with HIV. Assay version v3.0 of immunoSEQ was used, and it was run at survey level. TCRdb's copy holds only in-frame clones and misses some; the assay was immunoSEQ multiplex PCR. Among about 20,000 clones listed, 90% were seen once. The sequences come from unsorted PBMCs, collected roughly 4.2 years before starting antiretroviral therapy. All receptors derive from a woman aged 25 to 39 with HIV.

V gene TRBV5-1 combines with J gene TRBJ1-2; 8 positions agree with TRBD1. This CDR3 spans 15 amino acids. The germline CDR1 and CDR2 sequences are SGHRS and YFSETQ. V dropped 6 bases and J dropped 6; count of bases not matched to a gene: 13. CDR3 loop: CASTAAGGIFDGYTF. For the CDR3, the DNA is TGCGCCAGCACCGCGGCAGGGGGCATATTTGATGGCTACACCTTC.

The J gene is TRBJ2-7, the V gene TRBV10-3; the D gene could be TRBD1 or TRBD2 (5 bases each). V was pared by 1 base and J by 5 bases, with 9 bases between. This CDR3 is 13 amino acids long. Germline lookup yields CDR1 ENHRY and CDR2 SYGVKD. The CDR3 loop reads CAISEFQGHEQYF. The CDR3 DNA reads TGTGCCATCAGTGAGTTCCAGGGACACGAGCAGTACTTC.

This chain joins TRBV29-1 and TRBJ2-1; 13 bases fit TRBD2. Germline V gene lookup returns CDR1 SQVTM and CDR2 ANQGSEA. The V gene end was trimmed by 5 bases and the J gene end by 7 bases; junction bases not matched to a gene: 8. This CDR3 spans 15 amino acids. CDR3 sequence: CSVRILAGGRNEQFF. The CDR3 DNA reads TGCAGCGTTCGTATACTAGCGGGGGGGCGAAATGAGCAGTTCTTC.

The chain links TRBV5-1 to TRBJ2-3; D is perhaps TRBD2 (5 bases). Trimming stripped 0 bases from V and 2 bases from J, with 13 bases between. The germline CDR1 and CDR2 sequences are SGHRS and YFSETQ. This CDR3 is 16 amino acids long. CDR3: CASSLDISGPTDTQYF. In DNA, the CDR3 is TGCGCCAGCAGCTTGGATATAAGCGGACCCACAGATACGCAGTATTTT.

The chain has TRBV18 and TRBJ2-3, with D possibly matching TRBD2 (5 bases). The V end lost 0 bases, the J end lost 2 bases, and 12 bases lay between the germline ends. Germline CDR1 is KGHSH and CDR2 is LQKENI. The CDR3 has 16 amino acids. The CDR3 nucleotides are TGTGCCAGCTCACCACCTTCGGGGAGAAACACAGATACGCAGTATTTT. Translated, it gives CASSPPSGRNTDTQYF.

The chain uses TRBV5-1 and TRBJ2-1, with 10 bases matching TRBD1. Losses at the gene ends were 4 bases for V and 9 bases for J; bases not matched to a gene: 10. The CDR3 is made up of 15 amino acids. The germline V gene encodes CDR1 SGHRS and CDR2 YFSETQ. The CDR3 reads CASSPGPGQGIEQFF. As DNA, the CDR3 is TGCGCCAGCAGCCCAGGTCCGGGACAGGGGATTGAGCAGTTCTTC.

The chain links TRBV5-5 to TRBJ2-5, with D maybe TRBD1 (6 bases). The CDR3 is made up of 15 amino acids. CDR1 is SGHKS, CDR2 YYEKEE, per germline (reference sequence). The V end lost 5 bases, the J end lost 7 bases, and 21 bases lay between the germline ends. The CDR3 sequence is CASRDAPGEAVTQYF. The CDR3 DNA reads TGTGCCAGCAGGGACGCCCCAGGGGAAGCGGTGACCCAGTACTTC.

The chain has TRBV11-2 and TRBJ2-3, with TRBD2 matching over 9 bases. The CDR3 consists of 15 residues. Germline V CDR1 and CDR2: SGHAT, FQNNGV. The V segment lost 5 bases and the J segment 7 bases; nucleotides outside the gene matches: 10. Written as DNA, the CDR3 is TGTGCCAGCAGCCCCGAGGGCGGGGGGGCTCATACGCAGTATTTT. It codes for CASSPEGGGAHTQYF.

This rearrangement joins TRBV5-1 to TRBJ1-5; 7 nucleotides agree with TRBD1. Germline V gene lookup returns CDR1 SGHRS and CDR2 YFSETQ. The ends lost 3 bases at V and 0 bases at J; junction bases unmatched: 21. This CDR3 is built from 21 residues. Here the CDR3 reads CASSYIDRDLISFYSNQPQHF. The DNA of the CDR3 is TGCGCCAGCAGCTATATCGACAGGGACCTTATATCCTTCTATAGCAATCAGCCCCAGCATTTT.

This chain links TRBV2 with TRBJ1-4, with 7 bases identical to TRBD1. CDR1 and CDR2 (germline): SNHLY, FYNNEI. V shed 7 bases, J shed 5 bases, and the junction held 7 bases outside the gene matches. CDR3 length: 14 amino acids. CDR3 loop: CASNLGQPNEKLFF. The CDR3 nucleotides read TGTGCCAGCAATCTGGGACAGCCAAATGAAAAACTGTTTTTT.

In its sample, this clone was seen once. The gene calls are TRBV15 and TRBJ1-4; D gene uncertain. V lost 5 bases and J lost 4, with 11 bases in between. The V gene's germline CDR1 is LNHNV and CDR2 YYDKDF (reference sequence). The CDR3 has 14 amino acids. The CDR3 loop reads CATSLSGVNEKLFF. CDR3 DNA sequence: TGTGCCACCAGCCTTTCCGGGGTTAATGAAAAACTGTTTTTT.

V gene TRBV4-1 combines with J gene TRBJ1-6, with D hard to call. Germline V gene lookup returns CDR1 MGHRA and CDR2 YSYEKL. V lost 0 bases to trimming and J lost 10 bases, with 7 bases between them. The CDR3 totals 13 residues. The CDR3 sequence: CASSQDPRSPLHF. CDR3 coding DNA: TGCGCCAGCAGCCAAGATCCAAGATCACCCCTCCACTTT.

This clone has more than one count but fewer than ten. J is TRBJ1-1 and V is TRBV30, with D hard to call. V dropped 2 bases and J dropped 8 bases, with 9 bases sitting between them. Germline CDR1 reads GTSNPN; CDR2 reads SVGIG (reference sequence). The CDR3 totals 11 residues. The CDR3 protein is CAWSHGVEAFF. CDR3 nucleotides: TGTGCCTGGAGTCACGGGGTGGAAGCTTTCTTT. The full variable domain, completed using reference TRBV30 and TRBJ1-1, is SQTIHQWPATLVQPVGSPLSLECTVEGTSNPNLYWYRQAAGRGLQLLFYSVGIGQISSEVPQNLSASRPQDRQFILSSKKLLLSDSGFYLCAWSHGVEAFFGQGTRLTVV.

The V and J genes are TRBV23-1 and TRBJ1-5; D is unresolved. TRBV23-1 is sorted into the ORF group, with uncertain function. Trimming removed 2 bases at V and 4 bases at J, with 12 bases between. This CDR3 spans 15 amino acids. The CDR3 loop reads CASSQAGRENQPQHF. CDR3 DNA: TGCGCCAGCAGTCAAGCCGGACGGGAAAATCAGCCCCAGCATTTT.

V and J are TRBV9 and TRBJ1-6; D is ambiguous. The germline V gene has CDR1 SGDLS and CDR2 YYNGEE. The CDR3 runs 10 residues. Trimming removed 0 bases from V and 14 bases from J, with 3 bases in between. The CDR3 reads CASSVAALHF. CDR3 nucleotides: TGTGCCAGCAGCGTAGCGGCCCTCCACTTT.

This clone has more than one count but fewer than ten. This chain links TRBV7-9 with TRBJ2-7, with D possibly TRBD2 on 5 matching bases. V gave up 5 bases and J gave up 5 bases, with 10 bases separating them. Germline CDR1 and CDR2: SEHNR and FQNEAQ (reference sequence). The CDR3 loop spans 12 amino acids. The CDR3 loop is CASSPTRDEQYF. The CDR3, as DNA: TGTGCCAGCAGCCCCACGCGGGACGAGCAGTACTTC.

This chain connects TRBV7-8 to TRBJ2-5, with D perhaps TRBD2 (5 bases). Germline V gene data show CDR1 as SGHVS and CDR2 as FQNEAQ. This CDR3 spans 15 amino acids. V lost 5 bases and J 2 bases, leaving 15 bases between the germline ends. In nucleotides, the CDR3 is TGTGCCAGCAGCATACTCAATGGGGAGCAAGAGACCCAGTACTTC. Protein product: CASSILNGEQETQYF. Full variable domain (rest looked up from reference TRBV7-8 and TRBJ2-5): GAGVSQSPRYKVAKRGQDVALRCDPISGHVSLFWYQQALGQGPEFLTYFQNEAQLDKSGLPSDRFFAERPEGSVSTLKIQRTQQEDSAVYLCASSILNGEQETQYFGPGTRLLVL.

The genes are TRBV18 and TRBJ2-7; D tentatively fits TRBD1 or TRBD2 (5 bases each). V shed 3 bases and J shed 5 bases, with 14 bases lying between them. The CDR3 length is 14 residues. Germline V gives CDR1 KGHSH, CDR2 LQKENI. The CDR3 DNA follows: TGTGCCAGCTCACCGCAGGGAGTAATCCACGAGCAGTACTTC. The encoded protein is CASSPQGVIHEQYF.

A single count supports this clone. DNA for the CDR3: TGTGCCAGCAGCTTAGATAGCCTCCGGGACGATTATGGCTACACCTTC. This codes for CASSLDSLRDDYGYTF. This sequence joins TRBV7-2 and TRBJ1-2, with D perhaps TRBD1 (5 bases). Germline assignment: CDR1 SGHTA and CDR2 FQGNSA. The CDR3 sequence is 16 residues long. Trimming cost V 1 base and J 5 bases, with 17 bases left between them.

V and J are TRBV5-6 and TRBJ1-2, with TRBD1 matching over 9 bases. Germline CDR1 and CDR2: SGHDT and YYEEEE. The junction had 5 bases not matched to a gene; V was cut back by 5 bases and J by 6 bases. This CDR3 region has 13 residues. The CDR3 spells CASRIQGADGYTF. In DNA form, the CDR3 reads TGTGCCAGCAGAATACAGGGGGCGGATGGCTACACCTTC. Full variable domain (rest looked up from reference TRBV5-6 and TRBJ1-2): DAGVTQSPTHLIKTRGQQVTLRCSPKSGHDTVSWYQQALGQGPQFIFQYYEEEERQRGNFPDRFSGHQFPNYSSELNVNALLLGDSALYLCASRIQGADGYTFGSGTRLTVV.

V and J are TRBV7-9 and TRBJ2-5, with 7 bases matching TRBD1. The CDR3 sequence is 15 residues long. V lost 4 bases, J lost 2 bases, and 7 bases stayed unmatched. The germline V gene encodes CDR1 SEHNR and CDR2 FQNEAQ (reference sequence). CDR3 coding DNA: TGTGCCAGCAGCTCATTCGGGACAGAACAAGAGACCCAGTACTTC. Protein sequence: CASSSFGTEQETQYF.

The gene calls are TRBV29-1 and TRBJ2-7; TRBD1 is a possible D gene (6 bases). V was clipped by 4 bases and J by 4 bases, with 26 bases between them. CDR1 is SQVTM and CDR2 is ANQGSEA in the germline V gene. The CDR3 sequence is 17 residues long. The CDR3 coding sequence is TGCAGCGTTGTAACGCAAAACGGTGCCGGGACACCTTACGAGCAGTACTTC. It specifies CSVVTQNGAGTPYEQYF.

The chain links TRBV5-1 to TRBJ2-3; D is possibly TRBD1 (6 bases). CDR1 is SGHRS and CDR2 is YFSETQ in the germline V gene. V was shortened by 5 bases and J by 5 bases, with 6 bases between the two germline ends. CDR3 length equals 11 residues. The CDR3 DNA reads as TGCGCCAGCAGGACAGGAGATACGCAGTATTTT. Protein sequence: CASRTGDTQYF.

The chain employs TRBV6-5 and TRBJ1-6, with 9 nucleotides matching TRBD1. Germline values: CDR1 MNHEY, CDR2 SVGAGI. This CDR3 comprises 16 residues. V lost 4 bases and J lost 5; bases outside the gene matches: 6. The chain's CDR3 is CASSSRQGGNNSPLHF. The CDR3 DNA sequence: TGTGCCAGCAGTTCCCGACAGGGGGGTAATAATTCACCCCTCCACTTT.

This chain's CDR3 is CASSQEKTGSGYTF. CDR3 coding DNA: TGCGCCAGCAGCCAAGAAAAGACGGGGTCGGGCTACACCTTC. This chain joins TRBV4-3 and TRBJ1-2; D not certain. CDR1 and CDR2 (germline): LGHNA, YSLEER. Trimming shortened V by 0 bases and J by 8 bases, and 13 bases separated the two germline ends. This CDR3 has 14 residues.